A single T cell receptor beta chain is shown here with its context. These data are taken from a study of blood T cell repertoires in COVID-19. Overall study context: In each case, the material was cDNA or gDNA derived from T cells, B-cell-depleted T cells, or PBMCs.

Methods used by the authors: Estimation of nucleated cell counts relied on the amplification of reference gene primers. This table comes from immunoSEQ multiplex PCR, and its TCRdb copy is limited to in-frame clones, with some not included. That table furnishes V, J and clone size, whereas the DNA furnished D and trimming. The sample shows some 230,000 clones, roughly 80% of them seen only once. The sequenced sample was peripheral blood. This clonotype was sampled from a woman aged 60-75 years with acute or convalescent COVID-19.

The CDR3 nucleotides are TGTGCCAGCAGCTCAATGGGGGGGACAAACCGAGATGGCTACACCTTC. Translating it yields CASSSMGGTNRDGYTF. V usage is TRBV7-3 and J usage is TRBJ1-2; D is possibly TRBD1 (6 bases). The CDR3 spans 16 residues. Trimming took 4 bases from V and 6 from J, leaving 21 bases between them. Germline V CDR1 and CDR2: SGHTA, FQGTGA.